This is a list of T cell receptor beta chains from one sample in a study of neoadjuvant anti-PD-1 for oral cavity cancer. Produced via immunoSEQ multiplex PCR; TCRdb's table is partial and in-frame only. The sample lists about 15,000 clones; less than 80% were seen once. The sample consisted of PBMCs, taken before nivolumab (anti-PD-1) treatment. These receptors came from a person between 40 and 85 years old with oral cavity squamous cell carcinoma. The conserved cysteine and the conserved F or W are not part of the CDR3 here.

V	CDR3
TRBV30	ACTRTSGSGNEQF
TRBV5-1	ASSLAGSPYEQY
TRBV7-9	ASSSPRGTAYEQY
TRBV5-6	ASSLGGLSNQPQH
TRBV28	ASSLWGTGTSGNTIY
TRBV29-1	SVVGRADNEQF
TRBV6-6	ASRYYSSGEKLF
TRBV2	ASSEVRQNTEAF
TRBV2	ASNGTGTMNEQF
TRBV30	AWSLQGPQPQH
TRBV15	ATSRGTGKGQKLPQH
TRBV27	ASSLLTYNTGELF
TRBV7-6	ASRRGQGSGELF
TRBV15	ATSRAPTGLGSNEKLF
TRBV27	ASSLRPGPPYEQY
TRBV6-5	ATQPGTQGGYT
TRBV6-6	ASSYSTLGSHEQY